This passage covers 6 T cell receptor beta chains from one sample sequenced in a study of somatic mutations in cytotoxic T cells in rheumatoid arthritis. The assay was immunoSEQ multiplex PCR, and TCRdb's table has in-frame clones only and misses some. Seen here are about 18,000 clones, around 70% observed once, and the top ten hold roughly 5.2%. Sequencing was performed on CD8+ T cells sorted from blood. The receptors were gathered from a man between 60 and 75 years old in good health.

The chain uses TRBV29-1 and TRBJ2-5; 10 bases fit TRBD2. Per germline, CDR1 SQVTM and CDR2 ANQGSEA. V lost 2 bases and J lost 4; bases outside the gene matches: 4. The CDR3 length is 14 residues. The CDR3 loop is CSVERAGGRETQYF. The CDR3 coding sequence is TGCAGCGTTGAACGAGCGGGAGGGAGAGAGACCCAGTACTTC.

The chain couples TRBV19 to TRBJ1-4; TRBD1 aligns across 8 bases. This CDR3 spans 18 amino acids. Germline CDR1 reads LNHDA; CDR2 reads SQIVND (reference sequence). With 1 base clipped from V and 0 bases from J, the junction kept 7 bases outside the gene matches. CDR3 amino acids: CASSIGAGTGSTNEKLFF. CDR3 bases: TGTGCCAGTAGTATAGGGGCCGGGACAGGCTCAACTAATGAAAAACTGTTTTTT.

This clone was detected only a few times. This chain connects TRBV5-4 to TRBJ1-2, with D hard to call. V gave up 1 base and J gave up 3 bases, with 7 bases separating them. The CDR3 is made up of 13 amino acids. CDR1 is SGHNT and CDR2 is YYREEE in the germline V gene (reference sequence). The CDR3 DNA follows: TGTGCCAGCAGCTTGTCCAGCGACTATGGCTACACCTTC. This gives the protein CASSLSSDYGYTF.

Sample share makes this clone medium-sized (0.01 to 0.1%). Sequence at one end of the junction differs from germline and may be a read error. The chain employs TRBV29-1 and TRBJ2-1; D is undetermined. Germline lookup yields CDR1 SQVTM and CDR2 ANQGSEA. This CDR3 has 11 residues. The CDR3 sequence is CSVEDQYYLVF. CDR3 sequence (DNA): TGCAGCGTTGAAGATCAGTACTATCTTGTCTTC.

The chain employs TRBV29-1 and TRBJ2-6; D is unclear. CDR3 length equals 13 residues. From germline, CDR1 is SQVTM and CDR2 ANQGSEA. Trimming took off 7 bases at V and 2 bases at J, with 9 bases between the two ends. The CDR3 here is CSAGAAGANVLTF. For the CDR3, the DNA is TGCAGCGCCGGTGCCGCTGGGGCCAACGTCCTGACTTTC. Based on the CDR3 plus reference TRBV29-1 and TRBJ2-6, the full variable domain is SAVISQKPSRDICQRGTSLTIQCQVDSQVTMMFWYRQQPGQSLTLIATANQGSEATYESGFVIDKFPISRPNLTFSTLTVSNMSPEDSSIYLCSAGAAGANVLTFGAGSRLTVL.

The rearrangement uses TRBV2 and TRBJ2-1, with 15 bases aligning to TRBD2. Germline-derived CDR1 and CDR2 are SNHLY and FYNNEI. The ends lost 7 bases at V and 10 bases at J; junction bases unmatched: 5. This CDR3 is 14 amino acids long. CDR3 DNA: TGTGCCAGCAAGGGACTAGCGGGAGGAGAGGAGCAGTTCTTC. Its protein is CASKGLAGGEEQFF.